Shown below are 2 T cell receptor beta chains from a single sample sequenced in a study of cytotoxic CD8 clonotypes in ibrutinib-treated CLL. Data came from immunoSEQ multiplex PCR; TCRdb stores just in-frame clones and leaves some out. The sample has about 140,000 clones; around 93% are singletons. The sequencing used PBMCs, collected after 12 months of ibrutinib treatment. The receptors shown here come from a human donor with chronic lymphocytic leukemia.

The chain carries TRBV29-1 and TRBJ2-5; TRBD1 matches 8 bases. From germline, CDR1 is SQVTM and CDR2 ANQGSEA. This CDR3 comprises 12 residues. The junction had 5 bases not matched to a gene; V was cut back by 6 bases and J by 5 bases. The CDR3 DNA sequence: TGCAGCGTGGGCAGACAGGGGGAGACCCAGTACTTC. It translates to CSVGRQGETQYF.

The V call is TRBV2, the J call TRBJ2-4; D not resolved. Trimming pared 8 bases from V and 0 bases from J, leaving 14 bases between. The CDR3 is made up of 15 amino acids. Germline loops: CDR1 SNHLY, CDR2 FYNNEI. CDR3 DNA: TGTGCCAGCTTGATCAGCAACCTAGCCAAAAACATTCAGTACTTC. Translated: CASLISNLAKNIQYF.